Listed here are 20 T cell receptor beta chains from one sample, sequenced in a study of cytomegalovirus exposure and HLA in healthy donors. A multiplex PCR was run with 60 Vbeta primers and 13 Jbeta primers. Sequenced by immunoSEQ multiplex PCR; TCRdb stores in-frame clones only, minus some. The sample shows about 160,000 clones, approximately 70% of them seen only once. The specimen was PBMCs. The receptors originated from a man aged 18 to 29 in good health and CMV-seropositive.

The rearrangement joins TRBV20-1 to TRBJ1-1; no reliable D call. The CDR3 loop spans 9 amino acids. CDR1 and CDR2 from the germline V gene are DFQATT and SNEGSKA (reference sequence). Trimming left V 3 bases short and J 11 bases short, with 7 bases between. The CDR3 DNA reads as TGCAGTGCTAGGGAGAAGGCTTTCTTT. Its protein is CSAREKAFF.

The chain is built from TRBV27 and TRBJ1-2; 8 nucleotides agree with TRBD1. The CDR3 spans 15 residues. The ends lost 5 bases at V and 7 bases at J; junction bases unmatched: 12. From germline, CDR1 is MNHEY and CDR2 SMNVEV (reference sequence). The chain's CDR3 is CASSATPRGQSGYTF. The DNA for the CDR3 is TGTGCCAGCAGTGCTACTCCCAGGGGGCAAAGTGGCTACACCTTC.

The V call is TRBV28, the J call TRBJ2-5; no definite D call. The V gene lost 6 bases and the J gene lost 2 bases, with 13 bases spanning the gap. Germline V CDR1 and CDR2: MDHEN, SYDVKM. This CDR3 spans 14 amino acids. The DNA for the CDR3 is TGTGCCAGCAGGGCACAGATCCTACAAGAGACCCAGTACTTC. As protein: CASRAQILQETQYF.

In this sample, this clone turned up a few times. The V call is TRBV11-3, the J call TRBJ1-1, with D unclear. Between the trimmed V and J ends, which lost 3 bases and 4 bases, there was a span of 9 bases. The CDR3 contains 13 residues. Looked up from germline, CDR1 is SGHNT and CDR2 is YENEEA. In DNA form, the CDR3 reads TGTGCCAGCAGCTTCGATCGGGGCACTGAAGCTTTCTTT. It specifies CASSFDRGTEAFF.

This chain joins TRBV27 and TRBJ1-1; no firm D call. There are 14 residues in the CDR3. V was shortened by 0 bases and J by 1 base, with 6 bases between the two germline ends. Germline CDR1 is MNHEY and CDR2 is SMNVEV (reference sequence). CDR3 sequence (DNA): TGTGCCAGCAGTTTATCCGGGTCGAACACTGAAGCTTTCTTT. Protein product: CASSLSGSNTEAFF.

This chain connects TRBV6-1 to TRBJ1-5; D gene ambiguous. Trimming removed 1 base at V and 5 bases at J, with 15 bases between. The CDR3 has 16 amino acids. Germline V gene lookup returns CDR1 MNHNS and CDR2 SASEGT. DNA of the CDR3: TGTGCCAGCAGTGAAGTTCTCGGGGAGCCCGATCAGCCCCAGCATTTT. Translated: CASSEVLGEPDQPQHF.

V gene TRBV7-2 combines with J gene TRBJ1-6, with D perhaps TRBD1 (6 bases). V was pared by 4 bases and J by 7 bases, with 14 bases between. This CDR3 has 15 residues. Germline assignment: CDR1 SGHTA and CDR2 FQGNSA. CDR3 DNA sequence: TGTGCCAGCAGCTCTTCGACAGGCGTCAATTCACCCCTCCACTTT. It specifies CASSSSTGVNSPLHF.

This clone came up a few times. This chain's CDR3 is CASSRQTGDYGYTF. Written as DNA, the CDR3 is TGTGCCAGCAGCCGACAGACAGGGGACTATGGCTACACCTTC. The chain carries TRBV6-5 and TRBJ1-2; 8 nucleotides align to TRBD1. CDR1 and CDR2 from the germline V gene are MNHEY and SVGAGI. The CDR3 consists of 14 residues. J gave up 3 bases and V 6 bases, and 6 bases lay outside the gene matches.

The table lists this clone with a few counts. The chain links TRBV6-1 to TRBJ1-2; 8 positions agree with TRBD1. This CDR3 region has 13 residues. Germline loops: CDR1 MNHNS, CDR2 SASEGT. Trimming took 6 bases from V and 4 from J; bases not matched to a gene: 4. CDR3 region: CASSGQGLYGYTF. The CDR3 coding sequence is TGTGCCAGCAGCGGACAGGGTCTCTATGGCTACACCTTC.

The sample holds a few counts of this clone. This sequence joins TRBV5-8 and TRBJ1-1; D is possibly TRBD1 (5 bases). Germline assignment: CDR1 SGHTS and CDR2 YDEGEE. The CDR3 contains 13 residues. Trimming removed 0 bases at V and 3 bases at J, with 6 bases between. CDR3 sequence reads: CASSLVRDTEAFF. In DNA, the CDR3 is TGTGCCAGCAGCTTGGTCAGGGACACTGAAGCTTTCTTT.

The CDR3 DNA follows: TGTGCCAGCAGCGAGACTAGCGGGGGAAACAATGAGCAGTTCTTC. It is translated as CASSETSGGNNEQFF. V usage is TRBV2 and J usage is TRBJ2-1; 12 bases map to TRBD2. The CDR3 contains 15 residues. CDR1 is SNHLY, CDR2 FYNNEI, per germline. Germline trimming cut 6 bases from V and 5 bases from J; bases unmatched to any gene: 5.

This clone was recorded a few times. The chain combines TRBV2 with TRBJ1-1; the D is unclear. V lost 9 bases and J lost 0, with 11 bases in between. This CDR3 comprises 13 residues. Germline CDR1 SNHLY, CDR2 FYNNEI. CDR3 nucleotides: TGTGCCAGTCGACTGAGCATGAACACTGAAGCTTTCTTT. This codes for CASRLSMNTEAFF. Full variable domain (outside the CDR3, taken from reference TRBV2 and TRBJ1-1): EPEVTQTPSHQVTQMGQEVILRCVPISNHLYFYWYRQILGQKVEFLVSFYNNEISEKSEIFDDQFSVERPDGSNFTLKIRSTKLEDSAMYFCASRLSMNTEAFFGQGTRLTVV.

The chain couples TRBV27 to TRBJ2-3; 13 bases map to TRBD2. The CDR3 totals 19 residues. Germline V lookup: CDR1 MNHEY, CDR2 SMNVEV (reference sequence). Trimming at V came to 6 bases and at J to 5 bases, leaving 17 bases not matched to a gene. The CDR3 coding sequence is TGTGCCAGCAGCGGAGAAGTTTGGAAGACTAGCGGGGGGAAAGATACGCAGTATTTT. This encodes CASSGEVWKTSGGKDTQYF.

The count of this clone is one. The chain carries TRBV10-3 and TRBJ2-3; TRBD1 aligns across 12 bases. The CDR3 is made up of 16 amino acids. CDR1 is ENHRY, CDR2 SYGVKD, per germline. Trimming at V came to 3 bases and at J to 5 bases, leaving 6 bases not matched to a gene. CDR3 sequence reads: CAISEKGQGAEDTQYF. In DNA, the CDR3 is TGTGCCATCAGTGAAAAGGGACAGGGGGCTGAAGATACGCAGTATTTT.

The chain couples TRBV10-2 to TRBJ2-2; D not resolved. Trimming removed 6 bases at V and 0 bases at J, with 5 bases between. Germline V gives CDR1 WSHSY, CDR2 SAAADI. The length of the CDR3 is 13 residues. The CDR3 bases are TGCGCCAGCAGCCCCACGAACACCGGGGAGCTGTTTTTT. It encodes CASSPTNTGELFF.

This rearrangement joins TRBV6-5 to TRBJ1-2; D is ambiguous. The V end was cut by 2 bases, the J end by 8 bases, with 12 bases between. Germline-derived CDR1 and CDR2 are MNHEY and SVGAGI. The CDR3 has 13 residues. CDR3 protein: CASSYRRANGYTF. The DNA for the CDR3 is TGTGCCAGCAGTTACCGGAGAGCTAACGGCTACACCTTC.

Comments on this clone: Other DNA sequences within the sample encode an identical CDR3. The gene calls are TRBV5-1 and TRBJ2-3; 10 bases fit TRBD2. The CDR3 length is 15 residues. V lost 2 bases to trimming and J lost 2 bases; unmatched junction nucleotides: 2. Germline assignment: CDR1 SGHRS and CDR2 YFSETQ. The CDR3 loop is CASSLGLADTDTQYF. The CDR3 DNA is TGCGCCAGCAGCTTAGGACTAGCGGACACAGATACGCAGTATTTT.

The V gene is TRBV28, the J gene TRBJ1-5; D is possibly TRBD1 (6 bases). Between the trimmed V and J ends, which lost 3 bases and 4 bases, there was a span of 28 bases. The CDR3 is 20 amino acids. Germline CDR1 reads MDHEN; CDR2 reads SYDVKM. The chain's CDR3 is CASSFEAAQGNRGLNQPQHF. CDR3 bases: TGTGCCAGCAGTTTTGAGGCGGCACAGGGAAATAGGGGTTTAAATCAGCCCCAGCATTTT.

This clone was counted between two and nine times. The chain recombines TRBV6-1 with TRBJ2-3; D is perhaps TRBD1 (8 bases). V dropped 4 bases and J dropped 3 bases, with 14 bases sitting between them. Germline V gene data show CDR1 as MNHNS and CDR2 as SASEGT. CDR3 length: 15 residues. The CDR3: CASSGTGRETDTQYF. In nucleotides, the CDR3 is TGTGCCAGCAGTGGGACAGGGAGGGAAACAGATACGCAGTATTTT.

This sequence joins TRBV7-3 and TRBJ2-3; a possible D gene is TRBD2 (6 bases). Germline V gene data show CDR1 as SGHTA and CDR2 as FQGTGA. V lost 2 bases and J lost 5, with 11 bases in between. This CDR3 spans 14 amino acids. Here the CDR3 reads CASSLRGIGDTQYF. In DNA form, the CDR3 reads TGTGCCAGCAGCTTACGGGGGATAGGAGATACGCAGTATTTT.